Listed below are T cell receptor beta chains from one sample, sequenced in a study of blood T cell repertoires in COVID-19. Clones were sequenced by immunoSEQ multiplex PCR, and TCRdb holds only the in-frame ones, with some missing. The sample contains hundreds of thousands of clones, around 80% of which appear only once. The sample taken for sequencing was PBMCs or T cells enriched from blood (not recorded which). These receptors were taken from a man aged 35 to 55 who had been exposed to COVID-19. CDR3s include the opening cysteine and the closing phenylalanine or tryptophan. A D gene is named only where the DNA matches it firmly. Rows give clone size only sometimes, using once, few, many, or a class for an expanded clone.

>TRBJ2-5|.|16|TRBD1|TRBV4-1
CASSQTGTGRLETQYF
TGCGCCAGCAGCCAGACCGGGACAGGGAGGTTGGAGACCCAGTACTTC
>TRBJ1-6|.|15|TRBD1|TRBV27
CASSGGQGRASPLHF
TGTGCCAGCAGTGGAGGACAGGGGCGCGCTTCACCCCTCCACTTT
>TRBJ2-1|.|15|TRBD1|TRBV11-3
CASSPRTGWGNEQFF
TGTGCCAGCAGCCCTAGGACAGGGTGGGGGAATGAGCAGTTCTTC
>TRBJ2-4|.|20|TRBD2|TRBV29-1
CSVEVWLAGRTVGGKNIQYF
TGCAGCGTTGAAGTTTGGCTAGCGGGACGTACGGTTGGGGGGAAAAACATTCAGTACTTC
>TRBJ2-2|.|16|.|TRBV27
CASTLEVLRSTGELFF
TGTGCCAGCACCCTAGAAGTTCTTAGGAGCACCGGGGAGCTGTTTTTT
>TRBJ1-6|few|13|.|TRBV11-3
CASSLDSNSPLHF
TGTGCCAGCAGCTTAGATTCAAATTCACCCCTCCACTTT
>TRBJ2-1|.|16|.|TRBV24-1
CATSDQQGGLYNEQFF
TGTGCCACCAGTGATCAGCAGGGAGGATTATACAATGAGCAGTTCTTC
>TRBJ2-2|.|14|TRBD1|TRBV6-6
CASKGQGFDGELFF
TGTGCCAGCAAAGGACAGGGGTTTGACGGGGAGCTGTTTTTT
>TRBJ2-5|.|13|.|TRBV27
CASSFWRGETQYF
TGTGCCAGCAGTTTTTGGAGGGGAGAGACCCAGTACTTC
>TRBJ1-1|.|13|TRBD1|TRBV29-1
CTVTGGGGTEAFF
TGCACCGTAACAGGGGGCGGGGGAACTGAAGCTTTCTTT
>TRBJ1-2|.|16|.|TRBV3-1/TRBV3-2
CASSRRGTGSPYGYTF
TGTGCCAGCAGTCGACGGGGCACAGGGTCACCCTATGGCTACACCTTC
>TRBJ2-7|.|13|.|TRBV5-1
CASSLLPDYEQYF
TGCGCCAGCAGCTTACTACCAGATTACGAGCAGTACTTC
>TRBJ2-3|once|19|TRBD2|TRBV5-4
CASSPLASGIPTSTDTQYF
TGTGCCAGCAGCCCTCTGGCTAGCGGGATACCTACTAGCACAGATACGCAGTATTTT